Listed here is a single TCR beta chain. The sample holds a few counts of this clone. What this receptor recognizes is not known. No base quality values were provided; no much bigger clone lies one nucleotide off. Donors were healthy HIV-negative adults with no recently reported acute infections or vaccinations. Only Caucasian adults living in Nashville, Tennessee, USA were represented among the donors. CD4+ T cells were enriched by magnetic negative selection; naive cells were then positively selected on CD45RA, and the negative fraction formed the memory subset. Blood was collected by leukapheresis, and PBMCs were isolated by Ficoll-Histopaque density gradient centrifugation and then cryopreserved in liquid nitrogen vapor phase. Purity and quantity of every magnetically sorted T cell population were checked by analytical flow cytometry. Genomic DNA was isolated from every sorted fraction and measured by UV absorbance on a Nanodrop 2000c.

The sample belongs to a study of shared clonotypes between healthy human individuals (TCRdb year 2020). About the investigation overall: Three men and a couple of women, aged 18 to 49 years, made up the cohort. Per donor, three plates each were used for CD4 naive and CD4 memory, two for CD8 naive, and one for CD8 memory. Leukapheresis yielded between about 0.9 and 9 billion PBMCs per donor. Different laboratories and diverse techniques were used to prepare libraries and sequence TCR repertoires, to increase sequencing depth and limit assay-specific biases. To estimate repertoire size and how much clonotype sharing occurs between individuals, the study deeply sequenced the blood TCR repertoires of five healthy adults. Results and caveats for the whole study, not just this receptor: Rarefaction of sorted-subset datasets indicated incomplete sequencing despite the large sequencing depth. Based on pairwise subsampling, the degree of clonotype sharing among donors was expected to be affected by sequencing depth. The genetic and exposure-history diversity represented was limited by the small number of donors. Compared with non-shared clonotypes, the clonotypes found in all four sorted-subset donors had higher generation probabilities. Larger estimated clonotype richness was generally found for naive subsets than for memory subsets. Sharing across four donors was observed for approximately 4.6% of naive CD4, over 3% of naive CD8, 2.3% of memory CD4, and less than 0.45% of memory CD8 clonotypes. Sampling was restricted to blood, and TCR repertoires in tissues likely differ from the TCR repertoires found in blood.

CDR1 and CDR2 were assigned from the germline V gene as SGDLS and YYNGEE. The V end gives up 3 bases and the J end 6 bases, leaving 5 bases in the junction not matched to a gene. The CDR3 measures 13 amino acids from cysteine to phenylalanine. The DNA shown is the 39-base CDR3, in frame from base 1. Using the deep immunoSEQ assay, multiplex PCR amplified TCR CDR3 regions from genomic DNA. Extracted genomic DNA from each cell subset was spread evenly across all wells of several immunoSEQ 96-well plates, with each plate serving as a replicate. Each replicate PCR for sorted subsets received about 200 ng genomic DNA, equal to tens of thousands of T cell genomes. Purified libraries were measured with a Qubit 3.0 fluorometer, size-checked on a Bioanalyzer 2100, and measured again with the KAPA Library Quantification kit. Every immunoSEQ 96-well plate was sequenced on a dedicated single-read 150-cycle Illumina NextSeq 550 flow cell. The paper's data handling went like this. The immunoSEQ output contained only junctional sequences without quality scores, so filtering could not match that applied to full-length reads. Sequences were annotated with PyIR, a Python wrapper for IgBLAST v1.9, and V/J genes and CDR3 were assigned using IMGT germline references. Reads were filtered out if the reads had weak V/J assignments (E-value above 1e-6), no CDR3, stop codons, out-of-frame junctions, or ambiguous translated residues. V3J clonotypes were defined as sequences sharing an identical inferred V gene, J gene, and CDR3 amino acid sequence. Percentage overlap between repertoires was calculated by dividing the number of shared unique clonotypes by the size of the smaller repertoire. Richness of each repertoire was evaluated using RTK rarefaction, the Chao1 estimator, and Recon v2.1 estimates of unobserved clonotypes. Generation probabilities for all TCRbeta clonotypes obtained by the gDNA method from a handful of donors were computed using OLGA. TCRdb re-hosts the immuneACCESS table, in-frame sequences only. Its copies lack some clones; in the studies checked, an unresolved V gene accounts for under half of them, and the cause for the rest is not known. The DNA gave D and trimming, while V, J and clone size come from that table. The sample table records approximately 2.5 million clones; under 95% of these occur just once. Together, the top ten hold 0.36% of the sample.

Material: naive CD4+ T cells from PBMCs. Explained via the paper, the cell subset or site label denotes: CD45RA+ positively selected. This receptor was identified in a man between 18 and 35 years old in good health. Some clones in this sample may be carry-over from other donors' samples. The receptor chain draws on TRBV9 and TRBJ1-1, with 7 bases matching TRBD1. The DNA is TGTGCCAGCAGCGACAGGGGATTCGCTGAAGCTTTCTTT. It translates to CASSDRGFAEAFF.